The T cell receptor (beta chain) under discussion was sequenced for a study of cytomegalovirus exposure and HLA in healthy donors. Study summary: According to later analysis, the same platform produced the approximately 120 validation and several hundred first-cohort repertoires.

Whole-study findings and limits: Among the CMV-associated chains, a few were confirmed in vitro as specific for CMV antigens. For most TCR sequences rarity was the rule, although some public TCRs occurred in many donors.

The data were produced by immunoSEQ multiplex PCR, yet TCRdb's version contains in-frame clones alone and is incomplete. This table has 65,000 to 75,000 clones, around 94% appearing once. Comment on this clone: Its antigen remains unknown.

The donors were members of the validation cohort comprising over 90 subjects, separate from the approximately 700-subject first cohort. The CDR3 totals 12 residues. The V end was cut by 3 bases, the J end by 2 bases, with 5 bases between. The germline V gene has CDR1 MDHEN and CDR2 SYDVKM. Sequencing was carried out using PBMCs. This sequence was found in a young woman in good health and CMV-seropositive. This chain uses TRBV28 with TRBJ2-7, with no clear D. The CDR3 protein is CASSLSAYEQYF. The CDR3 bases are TGTGCCAGCAGTTTGTCAGCCTACGAGCAGTACTTC.